The rows below give T cell receptor beta chains drawn from one sample of a study of monozygotic twins with inflammatory bowel disease. With the 5' RACE reads reprocessed, TCRdb shows one record per CDR3 protein and no DNA. The listing contains 350,000 to 500,000 distinct CDR3 sequences. The sequenced sample was blood. The receptors were sampled from a human donor with ulcerative colitis or Crohn's disease, or a healthy co-twin of an affected twin (not recorded which). Each CDR3 is given with its conserved first and last residue.

V	J	CDR3
TRBV15	TRBJ1-5	CATSRDAGSNQPQHF
TRBV4-1	TRBJ2-7	CASSQSPGLAGGRFSRTEQYF
TRBV29-1	TRBJ1-6	CSVNREYSYNSPLHF
TRBV5-4	TRBJ2-7	CASSFASGPRVYEQYF
TRBV12-3/TRBV12-4	TRBJ1-2	CASSETVNYGYTF
TRBV15	TRBJ2-7	CATSRDLEAAEQYF
TRBV10-3	TRBJ2-5	CAISGGGQETQYF
TRBV9	TRBJ1-2	CASSGTGDGYGYTF
TRBV19	TRBJ2-1	CASRGTSASEQFF
TRBV7-2	TRBJ2-4	CASSLRTSGDIQYF
TRBV29-1	TRBJ2-6	CSVANLHGRSGANVLTF
TRBV24-1	TRBJ2-5	CATSDLAVETQYF
TRBV5-1	TRBJ2-1	CASSPSLSDRAGYNEQFF
TRBV5-1	TRBJ2-7	CASSLEGGNYEQYF
TRBV12-3/TRBV12-4	TRBJ1-1	CASSYADRGATEAFF
TRBV11-2	TRBJ2-7	CASTPTGPSYEQYF
TRBV29-1	TRBJ2-1	CSDTDYNEQFF
TRBV12-3/TRBV12-4	TRBJ1-2	CASSSTTVYGYTF
TRBV29-1	TRBJ2-7	CSATSGSRDEQYF
TRBV30	TRBJ2-1	CAFGGALNEQFF
TRBV11-1	TRBJ1-1	CASSLALKPGTNTEAFF
TRBV7-9	TRBJ2-1	CASSNLQRDGIQQFF
TRBV29-1	TRBJ2-4	CSVARTGPKNMQYF
TRBV4-3	TRBJ2-1	CASSRARGSSYNEQFF
TRBV19	TRBJ1-3	CASNRQLSGNTIYF
TRBV20-1	TRBJ1-1	CSARGAPNMNTEAFF
TRBV29-1	TRBJ2-5	CSVDYIPGETQYF
TRBV6-1	TRBJ2-1	CASSKVGAGVSNEQFF
TRBV30	TRBJ2-4	CAWNTGASGIQYF
TRBV11-2	TRBJ1-6	CASSLQSTGAPLHF
TRBV5-1	TRBJ2-5	CASSPGTAGGVYQETQYF
TRBV7-2	TRBJ1-3	CASSLAGTVPGGNTIYF
TRBV7-8	TRBJ1-6	CASSFGGNSPLHF
TRBV5-1	TRBJ2-3	CASSLTTSGTDTQYF
TRBV20-1	TRBJ1-1	CSASLNRGGFEEAFF
TRBV24-1	TRBJ2-1	CATWTGEWVGNEQFF
TRBV20-1	TRBJ2-1	CSARGPGGLREQFF
TRBV2	TRBJ1-4	CASIEQGATNEKLFF
TRBV6-6	TRBJ2-1	CASSLPGTWVEQFF